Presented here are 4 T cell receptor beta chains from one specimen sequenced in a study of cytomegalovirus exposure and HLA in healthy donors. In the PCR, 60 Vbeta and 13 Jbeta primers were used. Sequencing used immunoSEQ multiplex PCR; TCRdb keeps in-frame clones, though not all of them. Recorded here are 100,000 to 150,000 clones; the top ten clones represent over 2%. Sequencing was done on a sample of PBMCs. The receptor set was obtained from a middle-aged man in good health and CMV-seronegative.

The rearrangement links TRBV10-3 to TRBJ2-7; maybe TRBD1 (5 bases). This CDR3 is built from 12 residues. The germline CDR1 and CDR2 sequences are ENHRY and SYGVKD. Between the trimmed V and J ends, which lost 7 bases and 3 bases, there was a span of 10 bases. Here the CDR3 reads CAIMTDFYEQYF. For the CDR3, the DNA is TGTGCCATCATGACAGATTTCTACGAGCAGTACTTC.

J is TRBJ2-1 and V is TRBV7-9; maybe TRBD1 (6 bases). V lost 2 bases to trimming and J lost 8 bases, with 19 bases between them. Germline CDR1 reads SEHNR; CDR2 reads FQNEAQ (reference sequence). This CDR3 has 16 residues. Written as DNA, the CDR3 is TGTGCCAGCAGCTTAAATTTAGGGGGAGAGTTCGATGAGCAGTTCTTC. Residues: CASSLNLGGEFDEQFF.

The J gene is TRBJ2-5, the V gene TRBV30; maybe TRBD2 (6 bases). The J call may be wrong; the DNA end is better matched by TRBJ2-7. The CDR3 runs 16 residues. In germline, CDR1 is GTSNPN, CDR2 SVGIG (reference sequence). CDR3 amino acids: CAWSPFRPDPGDEQYF. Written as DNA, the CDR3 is TGTGCCTGGAGTCCATTTCGTCCGGACCCGGGGGACGAGCAGTACTTC.

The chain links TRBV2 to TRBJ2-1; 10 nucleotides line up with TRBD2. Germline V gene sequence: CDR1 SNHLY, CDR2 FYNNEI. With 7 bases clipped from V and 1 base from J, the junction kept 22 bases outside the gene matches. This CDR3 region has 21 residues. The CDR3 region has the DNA TGTGCCAGCAAGAGAGGGGGTAAAGCTAGCGGGGGATATTTTTCCTACAATGAGCAGTTCTTC. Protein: CASKRGGKASGGYFSYNEQFF.